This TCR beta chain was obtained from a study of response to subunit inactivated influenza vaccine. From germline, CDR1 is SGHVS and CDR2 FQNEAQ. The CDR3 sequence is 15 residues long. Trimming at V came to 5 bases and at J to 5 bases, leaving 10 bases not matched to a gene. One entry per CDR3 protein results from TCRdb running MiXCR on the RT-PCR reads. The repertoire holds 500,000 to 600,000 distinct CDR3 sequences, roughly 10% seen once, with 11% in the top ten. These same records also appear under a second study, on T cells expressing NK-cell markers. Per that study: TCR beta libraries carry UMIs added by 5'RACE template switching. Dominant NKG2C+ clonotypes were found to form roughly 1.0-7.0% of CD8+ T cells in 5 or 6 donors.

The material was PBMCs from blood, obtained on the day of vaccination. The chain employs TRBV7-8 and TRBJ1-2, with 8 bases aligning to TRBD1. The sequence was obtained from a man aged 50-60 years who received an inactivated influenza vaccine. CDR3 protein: CASSLQGGTGYGYTF. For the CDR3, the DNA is TGTGCCAGCAGCCTACAGGGGGGGACAGGTTATGGCTACACCTTC.